These 5 T cell receptor beta chains were all obtained from the same sample, sequenced in a study of CD8+CD57+ T cells in acquired aplastic anemia. The TCR beta profiling, which covered VDJ combination and CDR3 sequence, was carried out using genomic DNA as the template. TCRdb called the reads again in MiXCR, with one record for every CDR3 protein. The sample lists more than 150,000 distinct CDR3 sequences, 35% to 50% occurring once. Sequencing used sorted CD4+, CD8+, or CD8+CD57+ T cells (not recorded which) from PBMCs. The source of these receptors is a human donor in good health.

This chain connects TRBV10-3 to TRBJ2-2; D gene uncertain. Trimming took 2 bases from V and 6 from J, leaving 13 bases between them. CDR3 size: 15 residues. The germline CDR1 and CDR2 sequences are ENHRY and SYGVKD. As DNA, the CDR3 is TGTGCCATCAGTGAGAGGCCAGAATTAGCCGGGGAGCTGTTTTTT. Translation gives CAISERPELAGELFF.

The J gene is TRBJ2-5, the V gene TRBV5-1; D may be TRBD2 (5 bases). V lost 0 bases and J lost 4, with 13 bases in between. This CDR3 has 15 residues. Per the germline V gene, CDR1 is SGHRS and CDR2 is YFSETQ. CDR3 region: CASSLAPGSGETQYF. Written as DNA, the CDR3 is TGCGCCAGCAGCTTGGCCCCGGGATCGGGAGAGACCCAGTACTTC.

This clonotype was detected a few times. The chain joins TRBV7-3 to TRBJ2-2; 8 positions agree with TRBD2. Germline CDR1 is SGHTA and CDR2 is FQGTGA. The CDR3 is made up of 16 amino acids. Losses at the gene ends were 2 bases for V and 8 bases for J; bases not matched to a gene: 10. CDR3 sequence (DNA): TGTGCCAGCAGCTTAGCGTTCGGGGGGGCCAGGGGGGAGCTGTTTTTT. This translates into CASSLAFGGARGELFF.

The rearrangement uses TRBV30 and TRBJ2-1, with TRBD2 matching over 13 bases. CDR3 size: 15 residues. Germline CDR1 GTSNPN, CDR2 SVGIG (reference sequence). Losses at the gene ends were 2 bases for V and 8 bases for J; bases not matched to a gene: 6. The CDR3 DNA is TGTGCCTGGAGTTTGGGACTAGCGGGATTGGATGAGCAGTTCTTC. This gives the protein CAWSLGLAGLDEQFF.

The rearrangement uses TRBV25-1 and TRBJ2-5; D possibly corresponds to TRBD1 (5 bases). CDR1 and CDR2 (germline): MGHDK, SYGVNS. The CDR3 is 13 amino acids. The V gene lost 2 bases and the J gene lost 3 bases, with 7 bases spanning the gap. In DNA form, the CDR3 reads TGTGCCAGCAGTGAAGACAGCGAAGAGACCCAGTACTTC. Protein sequence: CASSEDSEETQYF.